This TCR gamma chain was observed in a study of gamma-delta chains in newborns, infants, children. Study at large: Microbial exposure reportedly drives polyclonal innate γδ T cell expansion after birth.

CDR1 is EGSTGY and CDR2 is YDSYTSSV in the germline V gene. J was trimmed by 5 bases and V by 0 bases; bases with no gene match: 16. The CDR3 extends over 17 amino acids. In the case of this clone: A much larger clone lies one base from this, so it may be a read error.

TCRdb reran clone calling via CATT on the reads. This sample carries some 890 gamma-chain clones, 44% of them seen once, and the ten largest clones take 20% to 25%. Material for sequencing was blood. The source of this sequence is a child who was a newborn, infant or young child, either healthy, febrile or measles-vaccinated (not recorded which). V and J are TRGV4 and TRGJ1 or TRGJ2. TCRdb lists no J gene, so it was determined here by aligning the DNA to germline. CDR3 in amino acids: CATWDGFFIGRDYKKLF. CDR3 coding DNA: TGTGCCACCTGGGATGGGTTCTTTATCGGGAGGGATTATAAGAAACTCTTT.